One sample yielded the 11 T cell receptor beta chains listed below, sequenced in a study of control samples from healthy donors and cancer patients. The assay was immunoSEQ multiplex PCR, and TCRdb's table has in-frame clones only and misses some. The sample lists under 200,000 clones, 80% to 95% occurring once. Sequencing used blood. These receptors originate from a woman in her fifties or sixties in good health.

The V gene is TRBV19, the J gene TRBJ1-3, with D tentatively TRBD1 (5 bases). Germline CDR1 reads LNHDA; CDR2 reads SQIVND (reference sequence). The CDR3 runs to 16 residues. Trimming cost V 2 bases and J 0 bases, with 11 bases left between them. Here the CDR3 reads CASSIRWRGSGNTIYF. CDR3 nucleotide sequence: TGTGCCAGTAGTATAAGATGGAGGGGCTCTGGAAACACCATATATTTT.

The rearrangement uses TRBV15 and TRBJ2-2, with D unresolved. The CDR3 is made up of 14 amino acids. Germline V gene lookup returns CDR1 LNHNV and CDR2 YYDKDF (reference sequence). Trimming pared 0 bases from V and 7 bases from J, leaving 9 bases between. The CDR3: CATSRDLGNGELFF. The CDR3 DNA is TGTGCCACCAGCAGAGATCTAGGGAACGGGGAGCTGTTTTTT.

The chain joins TRBV3-1 (or the pseudogene TRBV3-2) to TRBJ1-2, with 8 bases identical to TRBD1. The CDR3 extends over 14 amino acids. CDR1 LGHDT and CDR2 YNNKEL come from the germline V gene (reference sequence). V was clipped by 3 bases and J by 8 bases; unmatched bases: 8. The CDR3 DNA is TGTGCCAGCAGCCAGGGGACAGGTAAAGGCGGCTACACCTTC. Its protein is CASSQGTGKGGYTF.

The chain has TRBV2 and TRBJ1-5; no reliable D call. Germline V CDR1 and CDR2: SNHLY, FYNNEI. This CDR3 contains 14 residues. V shed 8 bases and J shed 0 bases, with 11 bases lying between them. CDR3 sequence: CASGPGYSNQPQHF. The CDR3 DNA follows: TGTGCCAGCGGGCCGGGCTATAGCAATCAGCCCCAGCATTTT.

For the CDR3, the DNA is TGTGCCTGGACCATTCTTGTTCGCGCCTATGGCTACACCTTC. Translating gives CAWTILVRAYGYTF. The chain uses TRBV30 and TRBJ1-2; D call uncertain. This CDR3 contains 14 residues. Germline V gives CDR1 GTSNPN, CDR2 SVGIG (reference sequence). Between the trimmed V and J ends, which lost 4 bases and 4 bases, there was a span of 16 bases.

The V and J genes are TRBV4-1 and TRBJ2-7; D ambiguous. Germline V gene data show CDR1 as MGHRA and CDR2 as YSYEKL. V was cut by 1 base and J by 6 bases, with 10 bases left in between. The length of the CDR3 is 13 residues. CDR3 amino acids: CASSQVPILEQYF. The CDR3 DNA reads as TGCGCCAGCAGCCAAGTGCCTATTCTCGAGCAGTACTTC.

The chain links TRBV5-1 to TRBJ1-4; D possibly corresponds to TRBD1 (5 bases). From germline, CDR1 is SGHRS and CDR2 YFSETQ. This CDR3 region has 17 residues. The V end was cut by 0 bases, the J end by 6 bases, with 18 bases between. The CDR3 region is CASSLAVDRGGDEKLFF. The DNA of the CDR3 is TGCGCCAGCAGCTTGGCGGTAGATAGGGGAGGGGATGAAAAACTGTTTTTT.

This chain joins TRBV2 and TRBJ1-5; tentatively, D is TRBD1 (5 bases). V was cut by 6 bases and J by 4 bases, with 7 bases left in between. Germline V CDR1 and CDR2: SNHLY, FYNNEI. CDR3 length: 12 residues. In DNA form, the CDR3 reads TGTGCCAGCAGCGCAGGGAATCAGCCCCAGCATTTT. Its translation: CASSAGNQPQHF.

The chain links TRBV1 to TRBJ2-4; the D call of TRBD2 is as the table states it, not checked on the DNA. TRBV1 is given as a pseudogene. This CDR3 is 18 amino acids long. The CDR3 loop is CTSSQSASGALAKNIQYF. The CDR3 DNA reads TGCACCAGCAGCCAGAGTGCTAGCGGGGCTCTAGCCAAAAACATTCAGTACTTC.

The J gene is TRBJ2-7, the V gene TRBV28, with 8 bases identical to TRBD1. The germline V gene has CDR1 MDHEN and CDR2 SYDVKM. The V gene end was trimmed by 4 bases and the J gene end by 2 bases; junction bases not matched to a gene: 7. This CDR3 comprises 15 residues. The CDR3 region is CASSYQGARAYEQYF. The CDR3 nucleotides are TGTGCCAGCAGTTACCAGGGGGCCCGTGCCTACGAGCAGTACTTC.

The J gene is TRBJ1-2, the V gene TRBV9; tentatively, D is TRBD1 (6 bases). CDR3 length: 14 residues. V lost 0 bases and J lost 8, with 14 bases in between. Germline CDR1 and CDR2: SGDLS and YYNGEE. This CDR3 is CASSVAEGGAGYTF. CDR3 DNA: TGTGCCAGCAGCGTAGCCGAGGGGGGAGCAGGCTACACCTTC.